This T cell receptor (beta chain) stems from a study of cytomegalovirus exposure and HLA in healthy donors. Study-wide context: Genotyping showed around 80% of over 350 donors falling in the Caucasian-associated ancestry cluster.

The V and J ends lost 0 bases and 3 bases, in that order; junction bases with no gene match: 4. CDR1 is MNHEY and CDR2 is SVGAGI in the germline V gene. The CDR3 runs to 16 residues. With 60 Vbeta and 13 Jbeta primers, the PCR was carried out. Using immunoSEQ multiplex PCR, the repertoire was profiled, and TCRdb retains in-frame clones only, with some absent. The sample contains approximately 260,000 clones, around 90% of which appear only once. V usage is TRBV6-5 and J usage is TRBJ2-7; 11 nucleotides agree with TRBD2. The source of this sequence is a girl aged 2-10 years in good health and CMV-seronegative. Material for sequencing was PBMCs. The CDR3 DNA reads as TGTGCCAGCAGTTACTCGACTAGCGGGACTCTCTACGAGCAGTACTTC. The encoded protein is CASSYSTSGTLYEQYF.